These 19 T cell receptor beta chains share one sample of origin, sequenced in a study of T cells after yellow fever vaccination. Each CDR3 protein gets one entry after TCRdb re-called the 5' RACE reads with MiXCR. The top ten clones hold 35% to 40% of a sample with approximately 150,000 distinct CDR3 sequences, approximately 9.9% of them seen once. Sequences were derived from CD8+ T cells sorted from PBMCs, sampled 45 days after the yellow fever booster vaccination. These receptor sequences come from a man between 18 and 35 years old who received the YFV17D yellow fever vaccine.

This clonotype was recorded many times. The chain employs TRBV4-1 and TRBJ1-2; D may be TRBD1 (5 bases). This CDR3 contains 15 residues. Trimming pared 3 bases from V and 2 bases from J, leaving 13 bases between. Germline CDR1 is MGHRA and CDR2 is YSYEKL. The DNA of the CDR3 is TGCGCCAGCAGCCACGGCCCCAGGGAAAACTATGGCTACACCTTC. Translation gives CASSHGPRENYGYTF.

This chain uses TRBV5-1 with TRBJ2-7, with D maybe TRBD1 (6 bases). Germline values: CDR1 SGHRS, CDR2 YFSETQ. V was cut by 4 bases and J by 5 bases, with 19 bases left in between. The length of the CDR3 is 15 residues. This CDR3 reads CASSPTGQPRNEQYF. The DNA for the CDR3 is TGCGCCAGCAGCCCAACGGGACAACCTCGGAACGAGCAGTACTTC.

The chain links TRBV19 to TRBJ1-1; D might be TRBD1 (5 bases). CDR3 length: 15 residues. Per the germline V gene, CDR1 is LNHDA and CDR2 is SQIVND (reference sequence). The V end lost 5 bases, the J end lost 2 bases, and 15 bases lay between the germline ends. The CDR3 protein is CASSDRQYANTEAFF. The CDR3 DNA follows: TGTGCCAGTAGTGATCGACAGTACGCAAACACTGAAGCTTTCTTT.

This clonotype was recorded once. The J gene is TRBJ2-5, the V gene TRBV10-3; D is unclear. The CDR3 is 14 amino acids. Per germline, CDR1 ENHRY and CDR2 SYGVKD. The V and J ends lost 0 bases and 5 bases respectively, with 10 bases between them. The CDR3 region is CAISESTVQETQYF. The CDR3 DNA follows: TGTGCCATCAGTGAGTCGACGGTGCAGGAGACCCAGTACTTC.

The CDR3 loop is CASTLTALNTEAFF. In DNA form, the CDR3 reads TGTGCCAGTACCCTTACAGCGTTGAACACTGAAGCTTTCTTT. The chain couples TRBV19 to TRBJ1-1; D remains unclear. Germline CDR1 reads LNHDA; CDR2 reads SQIVND (reference sequence). CDR3 size: 14 residues. Trimming pared 7 bases from V and 0 bases from J, leaving 12 bases between.

There are a few counts of this clonotype. The rearrangement joins TRBV10-3 to TRBJ2-5; D might be TRBD1 (6 bases). Trimming took 8 bases from V and 3 from J, leaving 16 bases between them. This CDR3 is built from 14 residues. CDR1 is ENHRY, CDR2 SYGVKD, per germline. The CDR3 here is CAIAADWTEETQYF. For the CDR3, the DNA is TGTGCCATCGCTGCTGATTGGACAGAAGAGACCCAGTACTTC.

Many counts were recorded for this clonotype. This chain connects TRBV29-1 to TRBJ2-3; TRBD2 aligns across 7 bases. Germline-derived CDR1 and CDR2 are SQVTM and ANQGSEA. The CDR3 is 12 amino acids. With 6 bases clipped from V and 10 bases from J, the junction kept 10 bases outside the gene matches. CDR3 protein: CSVRTREGPQYF. The CDR3 DNA is TGCAGCGTGCGGACTAGGGAGGGGCCGCAGTATTTT.

This clonotype came up a few times. In DNA form, the CDR3 reads TGTGCCAGCAGCTTACTACAGGGGATGGGCACTGAAGCTTTCTTT. It codes for CASSLLQGMGTEAFF. The genes are TRBV6-5 and TRBJ1-1; 7 positions match TRBD1. Germline V CDR1 and CDR2: MNHEY, SVGAGI. J gave up 4 bases and V 6 bases, and 11 bases lay outside the gene matches. The CDR3 length is 15 residues.

The chain combines TRBV9 with TRBJ2-3; TRBD1 agrees at 11 bases. Germline values: CDR1 SGDLS, CDR2 YYNGEE. J was trimmed by 5 bases and V by 4 bases; bases with no gene match: 12. The CDR3 is made up of 17 amino acids. The CDR3 region has the DNA TGTGCCAGCAGCCCCCGGACAGGGGGCCTAATACGAGATACGCAGTATTTT. It yields the protein CASSPRTGGLIRDTQYF.

The gene calls are TRBV7-3 and TRBJ2-3; 7 bases map to TRBD2. Germline V gene data show CDR1 as SGHTA and CDR2 as FQGTGA. V shed 0 bases, J shed 2 bases, and the junction held 5 bases outside the gene matches. The CDR3 has 16 amino acids. This CDR3 reads CASSLTGGGTTDTQYF. Here the CDR3 DNA reads TGTGCCAGCAGCTTAACGGGCGGGGGTACCACAGATACGCAGTATTTT. The full variable domain, its missing parts supplied by reference TRBV7-3 and TRBJ2-3, is GAGVSQTPSNKVTEKGKYVELRCDPISGHTALYWYRQSLGQGPEFLIYFQGTGAADDSGLPNDRFFAVRPEGSVSTLKIQRTERGDSAVYLCASSLTGGGTTDTQYFGPGTRLTVL.

This chain links TRBV5-1 with TRBJ2-3, with TRBD2 matching 14 bases. Germline V CDR1 and CDR2: SGHRS, YFSETQ. V lost 4 bases to trimming and J lost 2 bases; unmatched junction nucleotides: 6. CDR3 length: 17 residues. For the CDR3, the DNA is TGCGCCAGCAGCAGGGGACTAGCGGGGGCCAACACAGATACGCAGTATTTT. Translation: CASSRGLAGANTDTQYF.

This rearrangement joins TRBV12-3 or TRBV12-4 to TRBJ2-5; D is uncertain. The CDR3 covers 12 residues. V was pared by 6 bases and J by 1 base, with 6 bases between. CDR3 coding DNA: TGTGCCAGCAGCCACAGCCAAGAGACCCAGTACTTC. It codes for CASSHSQETQYF.

J is TRBJ2-7 and V is TRBV5-6; D is unresolved. The CDR3 extends over 14 amino acids. Germline V gives CDR1 SGHDT, CDR2 YYEEEE. V was clipped by 0 bases and J by 3 bases, with 10 bases between them. CDR3 sequence reads: CASSLGLPLYEQYV. The CDR3 DNA is TGTGCCAGCAGCTTGGGTCTGCCACTCTACGAGCAGTACGTC.

There are a few counts of this clonotype. The chain has TRBV7-8 and TRBJ2-5; D possibly matches TRBD1 or TRBD2 (6 bases each). V was clipped by 1 base and J by 5 bases, with 14 bases between them. Germline lookup yields CDR1 SGHVS and CDR2 FQNEAQ. The CDR3 runs to 15 residues. The CDR3 loop is CASSLGGGPGETQYF. The CDR3 DNA reads TGTGCCAGCAGCTTAGGTGGGGGGCCCGGGGAGACCCAGTACTTC.

Remarks on this clonotype: At one boundary the junction diverges from the germline segment, which might be a read error. The chain employs TRBV9 and TRBJ2-1; TRBD1 or TRBD2 may be the D gene (5 bases each). Germline V gene data show CDR1 as SGDLS and CDR2 as YYNGEE. CDR3 length: 15 amino acids. Here the CDR3 DNA reads TGTGCCAGCAGCGTTTTTTCCGGGACCCCTGATCGAATGGACTTC. Encoded protein: CASSVFSGTPDRMDF.

There are a few counts of this clonotype. The V call is TRBV6-2 or TRBV6-3, the J call TRBJ2-3; unclear D gene. Germline V gives CDR1 MNHEY, CDR2 SVGEGT. The CDR3 runs to 15 residues. Deletions cut 7 bases from V and 2 bases from J, with 16 bases between. The CDR3 DNA is TGTGCCAGCAACAGATGGGCAGGAGACACAGATACGCAGTATTTT. This sequence encodes CASNRWAGDTDTQYF.

This chain uses TRBV3-1 with TRBJ2-2; 8 positions match TRBD1. This CDR3 contains 20 residues. J gave up 1 base and V 0 bases, and 13 bases lay outside the gene matches. CDR1 LGHDT and CDR2 YNNKEL come from the germline V gene (reference sequence). CDR3 amino acids: CASSQEPGQGVGLNTGELFF. CDR3 bases: TGTGCCAGCAGCCAAGAGCCTGGACAGGGCGTTGGTTTGAACACCGGGGAGCTGTTTTTT.

This clonotype was counted a few times. The V call is TRBV12-3 or TRBV12-4, the J call TRBJ2-3; possibly TRBD2 for D (6 bases). There are 14 residues in the CDR3. Trimming left V 5 bases short and J 2 bases short, with 11 bases between. CDR3 coding DNA: TGTGCCAGCAGTCAAACTAGCACCACAGATACGCAGTATTTT. Its translation is CASSQTSTTDTQYF.

This sequence joins TRBV5-1 and TRBJ1-4, with D perhaps matching TRBD1 (6 bases). In germline, CDR1 is SGHRS, CDR2 YFSETQ. The CDR3 has 16 amino acids. Trimming removed 2 bases from V and 1 base from J, with 12 bases in between. CDR3 coding DNA: TGCGCCAGCAGCTTCCTAGGGGGGAGAACTAATGAAAAACTGTTTTTT. Protein sequence: CASSFLGGRTNEKLFF.